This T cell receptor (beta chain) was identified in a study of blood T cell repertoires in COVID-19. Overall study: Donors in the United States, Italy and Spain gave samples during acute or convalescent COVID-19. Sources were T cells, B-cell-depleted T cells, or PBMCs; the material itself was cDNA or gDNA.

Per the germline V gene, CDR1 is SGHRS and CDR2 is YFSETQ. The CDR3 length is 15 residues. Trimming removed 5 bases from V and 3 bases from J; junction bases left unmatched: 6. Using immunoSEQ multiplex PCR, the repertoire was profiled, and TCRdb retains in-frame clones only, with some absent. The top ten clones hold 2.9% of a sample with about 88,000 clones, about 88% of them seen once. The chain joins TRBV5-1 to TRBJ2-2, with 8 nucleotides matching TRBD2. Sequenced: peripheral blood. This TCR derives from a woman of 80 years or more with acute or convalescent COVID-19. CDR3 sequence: CASRRLAGYTGELFF. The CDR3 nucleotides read TGCGCCAGCAGAAGGTTAGCGGGGTACACCGGGGAGCTGTTTTTT.